This record covers a single TCR beta chain. The CDR3 spans 15 residues. V lost 2 bases and J 4 bases, leaving 15 bases between the germline ends. Per the germline V gene, CDR1 is DFQATT and CDR2 is SNEGSKA (reference sequence). This sample is drawn from a study of CD8 T cells in Susac syndrome. Roughly 0.45 to 1 ug RNA was reverse transcribed with random hexamers. TCRdb passed the immunoSEQ multiplex PCR reads through MiXCR, listing each CDR3 protein once. The repertoire consists of about 140,000 distinct CDR3 sequences, with 85% to 95% occurring once and the leading ten covering approximately 0.11%. Relapsing-remitting disease, either stable or active, was present in the multiple sclerosis controls, who were treatment-naive patients. Isolation of CD8+ and CD4+ T cells was performed negatively, whereas enrichment of TEMRA cells was done by FACS.

The chain links TRBV20-1 to TRBJ1-5; tentative D call: TRBD1 (5 bases). The material sequenced was CD4+ T cells from PBMCs. This TCR derives from a human donor with multiple sclerosis. Written as DNA, the CDR3 is TGCAGTGCTAGACGGGGAGGGCAGGGAAATCAGCCCCAGCATTTT. Its translation is CSARRGGQGNQPQHF.